A single sample gave rise to the 18 T cell receptor beta chains below, sequenced in a study of shared clonotypes between healthy human individuals. Using immunoSEQ multiplex PCR, the repertoire was profiled, and TCRdb retains in-frame clones only, with some absent. This sample has approximately 2,000,000 clones; just over 90% occur once, and the top ten carry roughly 1.7%. Naive-designated CD8 cells lacked CD45RO, were positively enriched for CCR7, and omitted terminally differentiated effector memory CD45RA+ cells. The sequenced material came from naive CD8+ T cells from PBMCs. These receptors came from a man between 18 and 35 years old in good health. Some clones in this sample may be carry-over from other donors' samples.

The CDR3: CATSTHRESNEKLFF. The CDR3 DNA reads TGTGCCACCAGCACCCACAGGGAATCAAATGAAAAACTGTTTTTT. This chain uses TRBV15 with TRBJ1-4; possible D gene TRBD1, 6 bases. Germline-derived CDR1 and CDR2 are LNHNV and YYDKDF (reference sequence). The length of the CDR3 is 15 residues. Trimming pared 4 bases from V and 5 bases from J, leaving 14 bases between.

The chain joins TRBV5-6 to TRBJ2-7, with 7 positions matching TRBD1. Germline assignment: CDR1 SGHDT and CDR2 YYEEEE. The CDR3 runs 15 residues. J gave up 2 bases and V 4 bases, and 9 bases lay outside the gene matches. This CDR3 reads CASSDYRDRTYEQYF. CDR3 coding DNA: TGTGCCAGCAGCGATTACCGGGACAGAACCTACGAGCAGTACTTC.

V usage is TRBV29-1 and J usage is TRBJ2-2, with D unresolved. There are 14 residues in the CDR3. CDR1 is SQVTM and CDR2 is ANQGSEA in the germline V gene. The V end lost 5 bases, the J end lost 0 bases, and 10 bases lay between the germline ends. The CDR3 region is CSVLDGANTGELFF. For the CDR3, the DNA is TGCAGCGTTCTCGATGGGGCGAACACCGGGGAGCTGTTTTTT.

The genes are TRBV7-9 and TRBJ2-3; 13 bases are shared with TRBD2. This CDR3 spans 18 amino acids. CDR1 SEHNR and CDR2 FQNEAQ come from the germline V gene (reference sequence). Losses at the gene ends were 5 bases for V and 3 bases for J; bases not matched to a gene: 11. The CDR3 region has the DNA TGTGCCAGCAGCCCCCGGACTAGCGGGAGTTTGGGAACAGATACGCAGTATTTT. It codes for CASSPRTSGSLGTDTQYF.

With respect to this clone: This sample also contains other DNA sequences that code for the same CDR3. The chain employs TRBV27 and TRBJ2-7; TRBD2 agrees at 7 bases. The CDR3 length is 13 residues. Germline V gene lookup returns CDR1 MNHEY and CDR2 SMNVEV (reference sequence). V trimming: 6 bases; J trimming: 2 bases; junction bases outside the gene matches: 4. CDR3 protein: CASSFSGTYEQYF. The CDR3 coding sequence is TGTGCCAGCAGCTTCAGCGGGACCTACGAGCAGTACTTC.

This clone has only one observation. The chain has TRBV5-6 and TRBJ2-7, with 11 bases identical to TRBD2. The germline V gene has CDR1 SGHDT and CDR2 YYEEEE. J was trimmed by 7 bases and V by 4 bases; bases with no gene match: 10. The CDR3 consists of 15 residues. The CDR3 DNA reads as TGTGCCAGCAGCCTGGGGGGACTAGCGGACTGGGAGCAGTACTTC. Encoded protein: CASSLGGLADWEQYF.

This clone has just one count. The chain recombines TRBV27 with TRBJ2-7; D may be TRBD1 or TRBD2 (5 bases each). Trimming removed 5 bases from V and 3 bases from J, with 11 bases in between. Germline V lookup: CDR1 MNHEY, CDR2 SMNVEV (reference sequence). The CDR3 is made up of 13 amino acids. CDR3: CASSPWDGYEQYF. Here the CDR3 DNA reads TGTGCCAGCAGTCCCTGGGACGGCTACGAGCAGTACTTC.

The chain recombines TRBV27 with TRBJ2-2; TRBD1 agrees at 9 bases. The V segment lost 3 bases and the J segment 6 bases; nucleotides outside the gene matches: 11. Germline V gene data show CDR1 as MNHEY and CDR2 as SMNVEV (reference sequence). This CDR3 comprises 17 residues. CDR3 coding DNA: TGTGCCAGCAGTTTCCGAACCCCGACAGGGGGGGCCGGGGAGCTGTTTTTT. It codes for CASSFRTPTGGAGELFF.

In this sample, this clone turned up a few times. The chain is built from TRBV7-9 and TRBJ1-2, with 8 nucleotides matching TRBD1. CDR1 SEHNR and CDR2 FQNEAQ come from the germline V gene (reference sequence). This CDR3 is built from 15 residues. J lost 4 bases, V lost 1 base, and 5 bases had no gene match. CDR3 nucleotide sequence: TGTGCCAGCAGCTTAGGCCGGACAGGGCCCTATGGCTACACCTTC. This gives the protein CASSLGRTGPYGYTF.

Remarks on this clone: In the same sample, other DNA sequences code for this CDR3. The chain combines TRBV27 with TRBJ2-2; 7 nucleotides match TRBD2. Germline CDR1 MNHEY, CDR2 SMNVEV (reference sequence). The junction had 4 bases not matched to a gene; V was cut back by 8 bases and J by 1 base. The CDR3 runs to 14 residues. The CDR3 loop is CASRSGVNTGELFF. CDR3 DNA: TGTGCCAGCCGAAGCGGGGTGAACACCGGGGAGCTGTTTTTT.

This chain connects TRBV4-3 to TRBJ2-5, with D perhaps matching TRBD2 (5 bases). V dropped 1 base and J dropped 7 bases, with 19 bases sitting between them. Germline CDR1 is LGHNA and CDR2 is YSLEER. The CDR3 is made up of 16 amino acids. The CDR3 sequence is CASSQAPDSPYGTQYF. The DNA of the CDR3 is TGCGCCAGCAGCCAAGCCCCGGACTCCCCTTACGGGACCCAGTACTTC.

V is TRBV19 and J is TRBJ2-7; TRBD2 matches at 7 bases. The CDR3 totals 15 residues. V shed 1 base, J shed 6 bases, and the junction held 9 bases outside the gene matches. Germline V gene sequence: CDR1 LNHDA, CDR2 SQIVND (reference sequence). In DNA form, the CDR3 reads TGTGCCAGTAGTATAGCGGGGGAGGGTTTCAGCGAGCAGTACTTC. Its protein product is CASSIAGEGFSEQYF.

This chain uses TRBV19 with TRBJ1-1; D may be TRBD1 (5 bases). This CDR3 has 14 amino acids. V was shortened by 3 bases and J by 3 bases, with 11 bases between the two germline ends. CDR1 is LNHDA and CDR2 is SQIVND in the germline V gene (reference sequence). CDR3 residues: CASSMGRVDTEAFF. In DNA, the CDR3 is TGTGCCAGTAGTATGGGCAGGGTGGACACTGAAGCTTTCTTT.

The chain employs TRBV7-9 and TRBJ2-7, with TRBD1 identical over 7 bases. V gave up 5 bases and J gave up 0 bases; unmatched junction bases: 10. This CDR3 contains 16 residues. The germline V gene encodes CDR1 SEHNR and CDR2 FQNEAQ (reference sequence). The DNA of the CDR3 is TGTGCCAGCAGCCCGATCACCGGGACAGCCTCCTACGAGCAGTACTTC. Protein sequence: CASSPITGTASYEQYF.

The V gene is TRBV5-5, the J gene TRBJ2-1, with D unresolved. V lost 0 bases to trimming and J lost 4 bases, with 11 bases between them. Looked up from germline, CDR1 is SGHKS and CDR2 is YYEKEE (reference sequence). This CDR3 has 15 residues. CDR3 in amino acids: CASSLGRRDYNEQFF. In DNA, the CDR3 is TGTGCCAGCAGCTTGGGTAGGAGAGATTACAATGAGCAGTTCTTC.

This rearrangement joins TRBV9 to TRBJ2-6, with unresolved D. Trimming shortened V by 1 base and J by 1 base, and 18 bases separated the two germline ends. Germline-derived CDR1 and CDR2 are SGDLS and YYNGEE. The CDR3 loop spans 19 amino acids. The CDR3 DNA reads as TGTGCCAGCAGCGTATCCCCGCGCAGGAGCCCTTCTGGGGCCAACGTCCTGACTTTC. As protein: CASSVSPRRSPSGANVLTF.

This chain uses TRBV2 with TRBJ2-1; 11 nucleotides align to TRBD2. Germline lookup yields CDR1 SNHLY and CDR2 FYNNEI. Trimming removed 7 bases from V and 6 bases from J; junction bases left unmatched: 2. The CDR3 extends over 13 amino acids. This chain's CDR3 is CASTLAGGNEQFF. The CDR3 coding sequence is TGTGCCAGCACTCTAGCGGGAGGCAATGAGCAGTTCTTC.

The V and J genes are TRBV19 and TRBJ2-2, with a possible D match to TRBD2 (5 bases). The CDR3 is 16 amino acids. The germline V gene has CDR1 LNHDA and CDR2 SQIVND (reference sequence). Trimming left V 3 bases short and J 3 bases short, with 14 bases between. The DNA of the CDR3 is TGTGCCAGTAGTATTGGTCACGCGGGCTACACCGGGGAGCTGTTTTTT. It is translated as CASSIGHAGYTGELFF.